Reported below is one T cell receptor (beta chain). Antigen: not known. This sample is drawn from a study of tissue T cells after allogeneic stem cell transplantation. Broader study findings: Limitations included a small, clinically heterogeneous cohort and limited sampling depth. The study did not identify alloreactive or antigen-specific tissue TCRs, and some clones might be persisting host cells. Within patients, tissue anatomy strongly shaped TCR repertoire composition.

Retrospectively chosen non-transplant comparators had other cancers and at least five gastrointestinal samples, without known gastrointestinal disease. Some clones are missing from TCRdb's copy, which holds only in-frame ones; the method was immunoSEQ multiplex PCR. The sample lists under 7,500 clones, roughly 56% occurring once. The material sequenced was duodenum tissue, taken at autopsy. This TCR derives from a female donor of 60 years or more with lung cancer.

Here the CDR3 reads CAWSGGDYHQPQHF. Here the CDR3 DNA reads TGTGCCTGGAGTGGGGGGGACTATCATCAGCCCCAGCATTTT. The rearrangement uses TRBV30 and TRBJ1-5; a possible D gene is TRBD1 (5 bases). Germline values: CDR1 GTSNPN, CDR2 SVGIG (reference sequence). Trimming shortened V by 1 base and J by 5 bases, and 12 bases separated the two germline ends. This CDR3 contains 14 residues.